The entry that follows covers one TCR beta chain sequence. Its cognate antigen is unknown. In TCRdb, the multiplex PCR reads were re-called with MiXCR into one record per CDR3 protein. The table has roughly 120,000 distinct CDR3 sequences, 15% to 20% seen once; the top ten hold roughly 4%. Deletions cut 5 bases from V and 3 bases from J, with 11 bases between. This CDR3 region has 13 residues. The data are from a study of breast tumors, draining lymph nodes, adjacent tissues. Study-level findings and limits: Tumors had less TCR diversity than lymph nodes, more than nontumor tissue. The lymph node origin of tumor T cells was framed as consistent with a hypothesis, not demonstrated.

Axillary draining lymph nodes of breast cancer patients supplied the node samples. Input material: axillary lymph node tissue. The V gene is TRBV12-3 or TRBV12-4, the J gene TRBJ2-7, with a possible D match to TRBD2 (6 bases). The TCR sequence derives from a female donor with breast cancer. Some clones in this sample may be carry-over from other donors' samples. This CDR3 is CASSRDGGYEQYF. The CDR3 coding sequence is TGTGCCAGCAGTAGGGACGGGGGCTACGAGCAGTACTTC.